Described below is a single T cell receptor beta chain sequence and its context. The antigen is not known. The CDR3 runs to 14 residues. V was trimmed by 4 bases and J by 4 bases, leaving 11 bases between them. CDR1 SGHTA and CDR2 FQGNSA come from the germline V gene. The sequenced template was cDNA made from the entire isolated RNA. Generated by immunoSEQ multiplex PCR, the TCRdb table keeps only in-frame clones and is missing some. The sample lists approximately 170,000 clones, 6.5% to 9.5% occurring once. Every participating donor gave one draw, a heparinised blood sample averaging about 110 mL. CD45RO/CCR7/CD25/CD127/CD95/CD27 staining was used to isolate CD4+ naive, central memory, regulatory and stem cell-like memory cells by sorting. This record belongs to a study of beta chain features in type 1 diabetes. Study results and caveats: Insertions were fewer and deletions more numerous at VDJ junctions in type 1 diabetes patients. Researchers report that Type 1 diabetes patients had moderately but significantly shorter TCRB CDR3s across all four CD4+ subsets.

This clonotype was sampled from a woman in her forties with type 1 diabetes. The sample consisted of central memory CD4+ T cells from blood. This chain connects TRBV7-2 to TRBJ1-5; D perhaps matches TRBD1 (5 bases). CDR3 amino acids: CASSSPTVNQPQHF. The CDR3 DNA sequence: TGTGCCAGCAGCTCCCCGACAGTTAATCAGCCCCAGCATTTT.